This is a list of T cell receptor beta chains from one sample in a study of shared clonotypes between healthy human individuals. TCRdb's copy holds only in-frame clones and misses some; the assay was immunoSEQ multiplex PCR. The table shows 2 million to 3 million clones, with roughly 93% occurring only once. Material: naive CD4+ T cells from PBMCs. The receptors derive from a man in his late teens or twenties in good health. Some clones in this sample may be carry-over from other donors' samples. The CDR3 runs from the conserved cysteine through the conserved F or W. The D gene is left open where the match is weak. Rows give clone size only sometimes, using once, few, many, or a class for an expanded clone.

abundance	v_gene	j_gene	d_gene	CDR3nt	CDR3aa
NA	TRBV11-2	TRBJ2-1	NA	TGTGCCAGCAGCTTTGGGCTAGAAGTTGGCAATGAGCAGTTCTTC	CASSFGLEVGNEQFF
NA	TRBV7-6	TRBJ2-1	TRBD2	TGTGCCAGCAAGCTTAGCAGTCTAGCGGGACACAATGAGCAGTTCTTC	CASKLSSLAGHNEQFF
NA	TRBV21-1	TRBJ2-2	NA	TGTGCCAGCAGCAAAGTACCCCAGGGGCTTAAAACCGGGGAGCTGTTTTTT	CASSKVPQGLKTGELFF
NA	TRBV15	TRBJ2-2	NA	TGTGCCACCAGCTCCAGACAGTACACCGGGGAGCTGTTTTTT	CATSSRQYTGELFF
NA	TRBV5-1	TRBJ1-1	TRBD1	TGCGCCAGCAGCTTGGAGACAGGGGTGAACACTGAAGCTTTCTTT	CASSLETGVNTEAFF
NA	TRBV5-6	TRBJ2-7	TRBD1	TGTGCCAGCAGCTTGTGGGGGACAGGGGGTAGTCAATGGTACTTC	CASSLWGTGGSQWYF
once	TRBV6-1	TRBJ2-3	NA	TGTGCCAGCAGTGTCCGCGGGCGGGACCCCCCAGGGGCGCAGTATTTT	CASSVRGRDPPGAQYF
NA	TRBV4-1	TRBJ2-1	TRBD2	TGCGCCAGCAGCCAAGTGAGCGGGAGGACGGTTGGTGAGCAGTTCTTC	CASSQVSGRTVGEQFF
NA	TRBV5-4	TRBJ2-1	TRBD2	TGTGCCAGCAGCTTCCTTAGCGGGAGCTCCTCCAATGAGCAGTTCTTC	CASSFLSGSSSNEQFF
NA	TRBV19	TRBJ2-1	TRBD1	TGTGCCAGTAGCCTCTGGGACAGGGAGTCCGGTGAGCAGTTCTTC	CASSLWDRESGEQFF
NA	TRBV28	TRBJ2-7	NA	TGTGCCAGCACCCGGACAGTAGCCTACGAGCAGTACTTC	CASTRTVAYEQYF
NA	TRBV5-1	TRBJ1-1	NA	TGCGCCAGCAGGGAGGATCCAGCGAACACTGAAGCTTTCTTT	CASREDPANTEAFF
NA	TRBV20-1	TRBJ2-7	NA	TGCAGTGCTAGTCGGGAGTACGAGCAGTACTTC	CSASREYEQYF
NA	TRBV7-8	TRBJ1-1	TRBD1	TGTGCCAGCAGCGCCTCCGGGACAGCCCACACTGAAGCTTTCTTT	CASSASGTAHTEAFF
NA	TRBV9	TRBJ2-5	TRBD2	TGTGCCAGCAGCCTTACTAGCGGGAGTGAGACCCAGTACTTC	CASSLTSGSETQYF
NA	TRBV2	TRBJ2-7	NA	TGTGCCAGCAGCCCCCGGCGGGACCACTACGAGCAGTACTTC	CASSPRRDHYEQYF
NA	TRBV7-9	TRBJ1-5	NA	TGTGCCAGCAGCCTAGGCAATCAGCCCCAGCATTTT	CASSLGNQPQHF
NA	TRBV7-2	TRBJ2-7	NA	TGTGCCAGCAGCTTAGCGGCGTATTCGACCTACGAGCAGTACTTC	CASSLAAYSTYEQYF
NA	TRBV6-5	TRBJ2-7	TRBD1	TGTGCCAGCAGCAAGACAGGGCCGTCCTACGAGCAGTACTTC	CASSKTGPSYEQYF
NA	TRBV28	TRBJ2-2	NA	TGTGCCAGCAGTCCCCCGGGGGCAAACACCGGGGAGCTGTTTTTT	CASSPPGANTGELFF
once	TRBV5-1	TRBJ2-7	NA	TGCGCCAGCAGCTATATTACAGGGTCTCCTACAGGCGAGCAGTACTTC	CASSYITGSPTGEQYF
NA	TRBV19	TRBJ1-1	NA	TGTGCCAGTAGTATAGTCGGACTGCCAAACACTGAAGCTTTCTTT	CASSIVGLPNTEAFF
NA	TRBV28	TRBJ2-3	TRBD1	TGTGCCAGCAGATTCCGGGACAGGCATACAGATACGCAGTATTTT	CASRFRDRHTDTQYF
NA	TRBV28	TRBJ1-3	NA	TGTGCCAGCAGTTGGATTCGTGCAGACACCATATATTTT	CASSWIRADTIYF
NA	TRBV19	TRBJ2-1	NA	TGTGCCAGTAGTATAGAAGGCAGGGTCAAGCAGTTCTTC	CASSIEGRVKQFF
NA	TRBV15	TRBJ1-5	NA	TGTGCCACCAGCAGAGATGGAGGTCCGCCTGGGGGTAGCAATCAGCCCCAGCATTTT	CATSRDGGPPGGSNQPQHF
NA	TRBV15	TRBJ2-4	NA	TGTGCCACCAGCAGAGATCAGCACTCCTGGGCAGGGGTCAAAAACATTCAGTACTTC	CATSRDQHSWAGVKNIQYF
NA	TRBV5-6	TRBJ2-7	NA	TGTGCCAGCAGCTTGGGGGCGGTCTCCTACGAGCAGTACTTC	CASSLGAVSYEQYF
few	TRBV5-1	TRBJ1-5	NA	TGCGCCAGCAGTCTGAGGGGTGACCAGCCCCAGCATTTT	CASSLRGDQPQHF
NA	TRBV30	TRBJ2-1	TRBD2	TGTGCCTGGAGTCGGGGGGTCGGCTCCTACAATGAGCAGTTCTTC	CAWSRGVGSYNEQFF
NA	TRBV19	TRBJ2-6	NA	TGTGCCACCAAAGGACAGTACTCTGGGGCCAACGTCCTGACTTTC	CATKGQYSGANVLTF
NA	TRBV30	TRBJ2-6	NA	TGTGCCTGGAGTGCGTACTCTGGGGCCAACGTCCTGACTTTC	CAWSAYSGANVLTF
NA	TRBV7-9	TRBJ2-6	TRBD2	TGTGCCAGCGAGTTGGGGACTAGCGGGACTGGGGCCAACGTCCTGACTTTC	CASELGTSGTGANVLTF
NA	TRBV2	TRBJ1-1	NA	TGTGCCAGGGGGGATAGACGGACAGAAGCTTTCTTT	CARGDRRTEAFF
NA	TRBV7-8	TRBJ2-1	TRBD2	TGTGCCAGCAGCATGACCGGTTTAGCGGGAGGGTCCTACAATGAGCAGTTCTTC	CASSMTGLAGGSYNEQFF
NA	TRBV7-9	TRBJ2-3	TRBD1	TGTGCCAGCAGCACAAACAGGGGACCCGCAGATACGCAGTATTTT	CASSTNRGPADTQYF